Shown below are 7 T cell receptor beta chains from a single sample sequenced in a study of cytomegalovirus exposure and HLA in healthy donors. In the PCR, 60 Vbeta and 13 Jbeta primers were used. Some clones are missing from TCRdb's copy, which holds only in-frame ones; the method was immunoSEQ multiplex PCR. The sample shows 200,000 to 250,000 clones, approximately 82% of them seen only once. Sequenced input: PBMCs. The receptors come from a woman in her 40s in good health and CMV-seronegative.

This sequence joins TRBV7-9 and TRBJ2-1, with TRBD1 matching 8 bases. V gave up 4 bases and J gave up 5 bases; unmatched junction bases: 7. This CDR3 is 15 amino acids long. The germline gives CDR1 SEHNR, CDR2 FQNEAQ (reference sequence). The CDR3 DNA reads as TGTGCCAGCAGCTCCGGACAGGGACAAAACAATGAGCAGTTCTTC. Translated: CASSSGQGQNNEQFF.

The rearrangement links TRBV5-4 to TRBJ2-5; TRBD1 matches at 7 bases. Germline values: CDR1 SGHNT, CDR2 YYREEE (reference sequence). The CDR3 is 14 amino acids. After removal of 3 bases from V and 3 bases from J, the junction contained 5 bases not matched to a gene. CDR3 in amino acids: CASSSPGQKETQYF. CDR3 DNA: TGTGCCAGCAGCTCTCCGGGACAGAAAGAGACCCAGTACTTC. Full variable domain (outside the CDR3, taken from reference TRBV5-4 and TRBJ2-5): ETGVTQSPTHLIKTRGQQVTLRCSSQSGHNTVSWYQQALGQGPQFIFQYYREEENGRGNFPPRFSGLQFPNYSSELNVNALELDDSALYLCASSSPGQKETQYFGPGTRLLVL.

The chain joins TRBV9 to TRBJ1-2, with TRBD1 as a possible D gene (5 bases). Germline lookup yields CDR1 SGDLS and CDR2 YYNGEE. The CDR3 is 17 amino acids. V was shortened by 4 bases and J by 2 bases, with 21 bases between the two germline ends. CDR3 loop: CASSSRIRPTVNYGYTF. CDR3 nucleotides: TGTGCCAGCAGCTCCCGTATCAGGCCGACAGTGAACTATGGCTACACCTTC.

This rearrangement joins TRBV27 to TRBJ2-4; D call uncertain. V was cut by 0 bases and J by 7 bases, with 10 bases left in between. Looked up from germline, CDR1 is MNHEY and CDR2 is SMNVEV (reference sequence). CDR3 length: 14 amino acids. CDR3: CASSLSSLGNIQYF. In DNA form, the CDR3 reads TGTGCCAGCAGTTTATCGAGCCTCGGTAACATTCAGTACTTC.

V is TRBV11-2 and J is TRBJ1-2; D is ambiguous. The V end was cut by 5 bases, the J end by 6 bases, with 13 bases between. This CDR3 contains 13 residues. Germline CDR1 is SGHAT and CDR2 is FQNNGV. Here the CDR3 DNA reads TGTGCCAGCAGCCCCACATATGGTGATGGCTACACCTTC. Translation: CASSPTYGDGYTF.

The chain couples TRBV7-6 to TRBJ2-3; D possibly corresponds to TRBD2 (6 bases). The CDR3 has 16 residues. Looked up from germline, CDR1 is SGHVS and CDR2 is FNYEAQ. Trimming left V 3 bases short and J 6 bases short, with 19 bases between. The CDR3 spells CASSLGGAVRGDTQYF. As DNA, the CDR3 is TGTGCCAGCAGCTTGGGGGGTGCCGTCCGGGGTGATACGCAGTATTTT.

The gene calls are TRBV19 and TRBJ1-1; D call uncertain. This CDR3 is 13 amino acids long. Germline values: CDR1 LNHDA, CDR2 SQIVND (reference sequence). V was clipped by 5 bases and J by 0 bases, with 7 bases between them. The CDR3 nucleotides read TGTGCCAGTAGTGGCACATTGAACACTGAAGCTTTCTTT. This encodes CASSGTLNTEAFF.